A single sample gave rise to the 5 T cell receptor beta chains below, sequenced in a study of CD8 T cells in ankylosing spondylitis. TCRdb reprocessed the 5' RACE reads with MiXCR, giving one entry per CDR3 protein. The sample yields some 300,000 distinct CDR3 sequences, about a fifth seen once. The material sequenced was blood, either unsorted or a sorted T cell fraction (not recorded which). These TCRs come from a female donor with ankylosing spondylitis or in good health (not recorded which).

This clonotype was seen a few times. Here the CDR3 reads CASSAQVGTVWDTQYF. The CDR3 coding sequence is TGTGCCAGCAGTGCTCAGGTTGGCACAGTATGGGATACGCAGTATTTT. The rearrangement links TRBV25-1 to TRBJ2-3; D unresolved. CDR3 length: 16 amino acids. The germline V gene has CDR1 MGHDK and CDR2 SYGVNS. V was pared by 4 bases and J by 6 bases, with 20 bases between.

This clonotype turned up a few times. The chain has TRBV6-1 and TRBJ1-1, with D perhaps matching TRBD1 (5 bases). Trimming cost V 8 bases and J 3 bases, with 16 bases left between them. Germline V gives CDR1 MNHNS, CDR2 SASEGT. CDR3 length equals 14 residues. The CDR3 region has the DNA TGTGCCAGCGCTCGGCGGGGGGTGGACACTGAAGCTTTCTTT. The encoded protein is CASARRGVDTEAFF.

This clonotype was observed a few times. The genes are TRBV20-1 and TRBJ2-3; D remains ambiguous. The CDR3 extends over 12 amino acids. V lost 7 bases and J 5 bases, leaving 13 bases between the germline ends. The germline CDR1 and CDR2 sequences are DFQATT and SNEGSKA (reference sequence). CDR3 bases: TGCAGTGTTTTCCTAGTTGGAGATACGCAGTATTTT. It codes for CSVFLVGDTQYF.

The rearrangement links TRBV10-3 to TRBJ2-6; D perhaps matches TRBD1 (5 bases). Germline V gene sequence: CDR1 ENHRY, CDR2 SYGVKD. Trimming took off 11 bases at V and 4 bases at J, with 18 bases between the two ends. This CDR3 spans 15 amino acids. The CDR3 region has the DNA TGTGCCGGAACTTCGGACAACAGCGGGGCCAACGTCCTGACTTTC. Encoded protein: CAGTSDNSGANVLTF.

V usage is TRBV6-1 and J usage is TRBJ2-2; TRBD1 matches at 9 bases. The CDR3 runs to 15 residues. Germline values: CDR1 MNHNS, CDR2 SASEGT. V shed 6 bases, J shed 1 base, and the junction held 3 bases outside the gene matches. CDR3 nucleotide sequence: TGTGCCAGCAGCCTGACAGGGGGGAACACCGGGGAGCTGTTTTTT. Translation: CASSLTGGNTGELFF.